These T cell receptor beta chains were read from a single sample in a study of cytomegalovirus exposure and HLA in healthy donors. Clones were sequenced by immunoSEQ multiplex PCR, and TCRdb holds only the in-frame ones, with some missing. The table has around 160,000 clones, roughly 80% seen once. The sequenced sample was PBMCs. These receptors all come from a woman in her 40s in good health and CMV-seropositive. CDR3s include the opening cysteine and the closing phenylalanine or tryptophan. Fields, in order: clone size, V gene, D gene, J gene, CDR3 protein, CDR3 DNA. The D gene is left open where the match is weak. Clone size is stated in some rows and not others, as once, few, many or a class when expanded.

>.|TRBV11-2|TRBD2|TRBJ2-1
CASSLDRTSGANEQFF
TGTGCCAGCAGCTTAGATCGGACTAGCGGGGCGAATGAGCAGTTCTTC
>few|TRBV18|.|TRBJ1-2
CASSALSTGELYGYTF
TGTGCCAGCTCAGCATTGAGCACGGGGGAACTCTATGGCTACACCTTC
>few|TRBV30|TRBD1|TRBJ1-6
CAWRVPDRDNSPLHF
TGTGCCTGGAGAGTACCCGACAGGGATAATTCACCCCTCCACTTT
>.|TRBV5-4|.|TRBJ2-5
CASSLPRAGQETQYF
TGTGCCAGCAGCTTGCCCAGGGCAGGCCAAGAGACCCAGTACTTC
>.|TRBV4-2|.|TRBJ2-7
CASSQELGGGGEQYF
TGTGCCAGCAGCCAAGAGCTGGGGGGGGGCGGCGAGCAGTACTTC
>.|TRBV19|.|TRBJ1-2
CASSMLQAYGYTF
TGTGCCAGTAGTATGTTACAGGCATATGGCTACACCTTC
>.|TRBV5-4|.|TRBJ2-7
CASSLTGQSEQYF
TGTGCCAGCAGCTTAACAGGGCAAAGCGAGCAGTACTTC
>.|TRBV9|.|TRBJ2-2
CASSVWAQNTGELFF
TGTGCCAGCAGCGTATGGGCGCAAAACACCGGGGAGCTGTTTTTT
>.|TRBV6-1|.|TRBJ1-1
CASSLDYNTEAFF
TGTGCCAGCAGTCTAGATTACAACACTGAAGCTTTCTTT
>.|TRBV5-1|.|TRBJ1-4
CASSLVGATNEKLFF
TGCGCCAGCAGCTTGGTGGGCGCAACTAATGAAAAACTGTTTTTT
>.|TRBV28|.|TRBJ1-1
CASRRSPGNTEAFF
TGTGCCAGCAGGCGGAGCCCGGGGAACACTGAAGCTTTCTTT
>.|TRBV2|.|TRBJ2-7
CASTREESSYEQYF
TGTGCCAGCACCCGTGAGGAGAGCTCCTACGAGCAGTACTTC
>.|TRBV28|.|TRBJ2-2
CASQQVPTGELFF
TGTGCCAGTCAACAGGTGCCAACCGGGGAGCTGTTTTTT
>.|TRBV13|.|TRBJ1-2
CASSHQGRGYGYTF
TGTGCCAGCAGTCATCAGGGGAGAGGTTATGGCTACACCTTC
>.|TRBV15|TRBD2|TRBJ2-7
CATSNLGGGLSYEQYF
TGTGCCACCAGCAACTTAGGCGGGGGACTCTCCTACGAGCAGTACTTC
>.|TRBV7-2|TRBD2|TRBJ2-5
CASSVLAGGPKTQYF
TGTGCCAGCAGCGTACTAGCGGGGGGGCCGAAGACCCAGTACTTC
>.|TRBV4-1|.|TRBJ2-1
CASSQESRQFF
TGCGCCAGCAGCCAAGAGTCCCGGCAGTTCTTC
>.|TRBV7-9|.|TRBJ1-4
CASSSRGKLFF
TGTGCCAGCAGCTCCCGGGGAAAACTGTTTTTT
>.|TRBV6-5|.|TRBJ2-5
CASSPRGSGLETQYF
TGTGCCAGCAGTCCCCGGGGTAGCGGTCTGGAGACCCAGTACTTC
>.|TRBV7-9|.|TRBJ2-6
CASSLLQGSGANVLTF
TGTGCCAGCAGCTTACTGCAGGGGTCTGGGGCCAACGTCCTGACTTTC
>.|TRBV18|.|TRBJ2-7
CASSPQRGPPSEQYF
TGTGCCAGCTCACCACAGCGCGGTCCGCCTAGCGAGCAGTACTTC
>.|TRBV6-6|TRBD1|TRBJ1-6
CASSSGQGSPLHF
TGTGCCAGCAGTTCCGGACAGGGGTCACCCCTCCACTTT
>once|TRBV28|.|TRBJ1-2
CASTDLEGIRGYTF
TGTGCCAGCACCGACCTTGAGGGAATACGTGGCTACACCTTC